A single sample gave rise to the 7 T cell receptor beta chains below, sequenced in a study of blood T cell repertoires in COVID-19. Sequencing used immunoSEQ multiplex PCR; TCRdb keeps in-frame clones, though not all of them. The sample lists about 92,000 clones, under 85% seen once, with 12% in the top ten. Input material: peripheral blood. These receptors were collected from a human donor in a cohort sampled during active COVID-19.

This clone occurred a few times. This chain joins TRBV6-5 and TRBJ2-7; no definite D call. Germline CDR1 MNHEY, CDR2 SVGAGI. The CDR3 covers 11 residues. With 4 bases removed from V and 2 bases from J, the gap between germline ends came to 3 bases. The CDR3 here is CASSFTYEQYF. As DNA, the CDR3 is TGTGCCAGCAGTTTTACCTACGAGCAGTACTTC.

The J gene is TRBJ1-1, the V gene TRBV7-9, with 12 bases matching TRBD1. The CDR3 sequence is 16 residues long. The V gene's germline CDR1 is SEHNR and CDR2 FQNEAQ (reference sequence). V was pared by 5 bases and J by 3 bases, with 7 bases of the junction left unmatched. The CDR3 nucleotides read TGTGCCAGCAGCCGAGGGACAGGGGGCGCGGACACTGAAGCTTTCTTT. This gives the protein CASSRGTGGADTEAFF.

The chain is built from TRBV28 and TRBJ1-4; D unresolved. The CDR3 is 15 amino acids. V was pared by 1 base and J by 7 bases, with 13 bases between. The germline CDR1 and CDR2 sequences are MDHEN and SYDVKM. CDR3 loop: CASSLSRVGGEKLFF. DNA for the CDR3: TGTGCCAGCAGTTTATCACGGGTGGGTGGTGAAAAACTGTTTTTT.

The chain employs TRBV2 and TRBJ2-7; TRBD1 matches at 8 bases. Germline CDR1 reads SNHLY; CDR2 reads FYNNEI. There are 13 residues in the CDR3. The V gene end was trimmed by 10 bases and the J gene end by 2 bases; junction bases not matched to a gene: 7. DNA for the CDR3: TGTGCCACCGACGGACAGGGCACCTACGAGCAGTACTTC. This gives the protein CATDGQGTYEQYF.

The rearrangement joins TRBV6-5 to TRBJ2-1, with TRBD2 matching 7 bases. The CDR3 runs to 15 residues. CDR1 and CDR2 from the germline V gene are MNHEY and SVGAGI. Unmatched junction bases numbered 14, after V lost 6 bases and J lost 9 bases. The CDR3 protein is CASSLSGLGGGEQFF. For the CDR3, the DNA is TGTGCCAGCAGCCTAAGCGGGTTGGGCGGGGGTGAGCAGTTCTTC.

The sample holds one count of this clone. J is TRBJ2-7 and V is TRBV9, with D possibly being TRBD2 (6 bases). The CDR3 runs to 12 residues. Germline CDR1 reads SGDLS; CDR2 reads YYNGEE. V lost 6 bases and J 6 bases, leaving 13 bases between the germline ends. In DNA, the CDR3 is TGTGCCAGCAACCAAAACGGGGGCGAGCAGTACTTC. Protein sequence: CASNQNGGEQYF.

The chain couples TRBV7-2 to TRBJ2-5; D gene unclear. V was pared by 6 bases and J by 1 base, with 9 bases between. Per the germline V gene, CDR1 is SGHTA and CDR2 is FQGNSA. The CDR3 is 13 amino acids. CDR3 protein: CASRRELQETQYF. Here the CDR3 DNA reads TGTGCCAGCAGGCGAGAGCTCCAAGAGACCCAGTACTTC.